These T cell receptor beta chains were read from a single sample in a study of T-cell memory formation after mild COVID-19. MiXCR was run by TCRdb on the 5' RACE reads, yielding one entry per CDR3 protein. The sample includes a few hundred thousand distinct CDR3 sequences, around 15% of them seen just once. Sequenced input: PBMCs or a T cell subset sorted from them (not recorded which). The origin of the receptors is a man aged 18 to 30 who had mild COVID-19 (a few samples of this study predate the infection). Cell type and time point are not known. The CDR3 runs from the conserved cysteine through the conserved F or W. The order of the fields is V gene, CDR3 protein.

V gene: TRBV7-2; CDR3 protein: CASSLNRGRTEAFF
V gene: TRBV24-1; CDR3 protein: CATRRSGPLYEQYF
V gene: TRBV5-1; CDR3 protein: CASSLEVSFTGPGNTIYF
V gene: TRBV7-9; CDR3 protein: CASSWIGSTDTQYF
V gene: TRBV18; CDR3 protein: CASSREVWNTIYF
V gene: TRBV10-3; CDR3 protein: CATGEGQETQYF
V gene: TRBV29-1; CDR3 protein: CSVVGGVRGYEQYF
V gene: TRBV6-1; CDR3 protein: CASTEASARVNEQFF
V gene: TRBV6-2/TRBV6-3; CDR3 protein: CASSYRAQRNTGELFF
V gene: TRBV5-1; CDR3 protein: CASRSRLDTQYF
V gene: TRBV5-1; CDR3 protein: CASSPGHGNQPQHF
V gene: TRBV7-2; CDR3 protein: CASSQWTGLGYTF
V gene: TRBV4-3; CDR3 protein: CASSQVYGTEAFF
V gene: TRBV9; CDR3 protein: CASSPRGGGFAKNIQYF
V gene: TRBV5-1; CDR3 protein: CASSLVRGNTDTQYF
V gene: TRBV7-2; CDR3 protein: CASSLGGTAERSLHF
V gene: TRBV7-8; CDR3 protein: CASSPRTGRTYGYTF
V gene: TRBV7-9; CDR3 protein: CASSLGGSGTDTQYF
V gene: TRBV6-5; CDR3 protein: CASSYEGTGNTEAFF
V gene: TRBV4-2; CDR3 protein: CASSQVMASGGLSSYNEQFF
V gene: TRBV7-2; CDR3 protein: CASSPLRVSGGARNIQYF
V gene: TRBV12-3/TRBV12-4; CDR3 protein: CASTSPGAGQYF
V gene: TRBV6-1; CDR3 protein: CASSEGASGAGETQYF
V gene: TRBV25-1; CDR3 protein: CASSERLGGPNTEAFF
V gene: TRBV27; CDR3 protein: CASSHRTGYNEQFF
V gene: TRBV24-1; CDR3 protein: CATRTQGFDQPQHF
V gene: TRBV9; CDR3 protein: CASSVGGSPTYEQYF
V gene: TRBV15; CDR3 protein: CATSARLAGGSGELFF
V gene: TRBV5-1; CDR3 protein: CASSGWDSNTEAFF
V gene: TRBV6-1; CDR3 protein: CASSEALETQYF
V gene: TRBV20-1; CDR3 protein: CSATRQRRIDTQYF
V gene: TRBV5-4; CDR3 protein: CASSFGGPDIQYF
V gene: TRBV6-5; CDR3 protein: CASSYSASGRANTGELFF
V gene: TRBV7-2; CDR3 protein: CASSGQAYNSPLHF
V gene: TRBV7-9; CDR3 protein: CASSIRWGQGTDTQYF
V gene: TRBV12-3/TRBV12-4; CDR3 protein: CAGSTGTVSSEQFF
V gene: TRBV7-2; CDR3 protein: CASSLGTAYYNEQFF
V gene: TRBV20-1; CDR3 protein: CSARSAVSWNEQFF
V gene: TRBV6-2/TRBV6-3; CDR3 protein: CASSYPTDQFF
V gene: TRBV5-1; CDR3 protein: CASSLANEADTQYF
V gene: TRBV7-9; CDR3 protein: CASSFGVGPTEAFF
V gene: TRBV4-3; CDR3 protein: CASSPKGGIHQPQHF
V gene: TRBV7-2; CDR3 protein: CASSLNTRQLGNTEAFF
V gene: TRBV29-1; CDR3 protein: CSVEDLGGSSSYNEQFF
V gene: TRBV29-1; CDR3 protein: CSTRQGGYEQYF
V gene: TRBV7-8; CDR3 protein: CASSMDIPEAFF
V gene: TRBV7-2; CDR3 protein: CASSLESSYNSPLHF
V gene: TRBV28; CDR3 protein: CASRPPQETQYF
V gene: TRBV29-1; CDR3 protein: CSVVLSLTYEQYF